These 15 T cell receptor beta chains were sequenced from one sample in a study of PD-L1 blockade in urothelial cancer. The protocol was immunoSEQ multiplex PCR, while the TCRdb copy is restricted to in-frame clones and leaves out a portion. This table has about 130,000 clones, approximately 88% appearing once. Sample time point: pretreatment peripheral blood. The sample in question was PBMCs, obtained around atezolizumab (anti-PD-L1) treatment. These receptors all stem from a middle-aged man with urothelial cancer.

The chain couples TRBV7-9 to TRBJ1-6; 7 nucleotides agree with TRBD1. CDR1 and CDR2 (germline): SEHNR, FQNEAQ (reference sequence). The CDR3 has 15 amino acids. With 5 bases clipped from V and 6 bases from J, the junction kept 7 bases outside the gene matches. CDR3: CASSTRQGPNSPLHF. CDR3 bases: TGTGCCAGCAGCACAAGACAGGGACCTAATTCACCCCTCCACTTT.

The chain employs TRBV21-1 and TRBJ1-4; the table gives TRBD1 as D, unverified against the DNA. TRBV21-1 is noted as a pseudogene. The CDR3 has 13 residues. This chain's CDR3 is CASSKVGVEKLFF. DNA for the CDR3: TGTGCCAGCAGCAAAGTAGGGGTGGAAAAACTGTTTTTT.

This chain uses TRBV6-6 with TRBJ1-5, with TRBD1 as a possible D gene (6 bases). Trimming shortened V by 6 bases and J by 2 bases, and 17 bases separated the two germline ends. Per the germline V gene, CDR1 is MNHNY and CDR2 is SVGAGI (reference sequence). This CDR3 region has 16 residues. The CDR3 here is CASSQGAGAGNQPQHF. CDR3 coding DNA: TGTGCCAGCAGCCAAGGGGCAGGGGCGGGCAATCAGCCCCAGCATTTT.

This sequence joins TRBV5-5 and TRBJ1-2; TRBD1 aligns across 12 bases. This CDR3 comprises 13 residues. From germline, CDR1 is SGHKS and CDR2 YYEKEE (reference sequence). The trim removed 5 bases at V and 11 bases at J, leaving 7 bases unmatched. The CDR3 protein is CASRSGTGGAYTF. The DNA for the CDR3 is TGTGCCAGCAGATCCGGGACAGGGGGCGCTTACACCTTC.

The CDR3 loop reads CASSGTGEQPQHF. CDR3 nucleotide sequence: TGTGCCAGCAGTGGAACAGGGGAACAGCCCCAGCATTTT. The chain combines TRBV2 with TRBJ1-5, with 7 bases that match TRBD1. This CDR3 is 13 amino acids long. Trimming took 4 bases from V and 7 from J; bases not matched to a gene: 4. Looked up from germline, CDR1 is SNHLY and CDR2 is FYNNEI.

This chain links TRBV2 with TRBJ2-7; 11 positions agree with TRBD2. Looked up from germline, CDR1 is SNHLY and CDR2 is FYNNEI. The V and J ends lost 1 base and 2 bases, in that order; junction bases with no gene match: 7. The CDR3 loop spans 17 amino acids. CDR3 DNA: TGTGCCAGCAGTGAAGTAGGTAGCGGGAGGGGTGCCTACGAGCAGTACTTC. Its protein is CASSEVGSGRGAYEQYF.

The chain employs TRBV15 and TRBJ2-1; D gene uncertain. V was cut by 8 bases and J by 0 bases, with 11 bases left in between. This CDR3 is 14 amino acids long. Germline values: CDR1 LNHNV, CDR2 YYDKDF (reference sequence). The CDR3 loop is CATRRRSSYNEQFF. CDR3 nucleotide sequence: TGTGCCACCCGTCGGCGGAGCTCCTACAATGAGCAGTTCTTC.

V usage is TRBV9 and J usage is TRBJ2-5; 10 bases align to TRBD2. V shed 0 bases, J shed 4 bases, and the junction held 6 bases outside the gene matches. CDR1 is SGDLS and CDR2 is YYNGEE in the germline V gene. This CDR3 has 16 amino acids. The CDR3 protein is CASSVGASGSGETQYF. The DNA for the CDR3 is TGTGCCAGCAGCGTAGGTGCTAGCGGGAGTGGAGAGACCCAGTACTTC.

CDR3 residues: CASSPPDGTAKETQYF. The CDR3 nucleotides are TGTGCCAGCTCACCACCGGACGGGACAGCGAAAGAGACCCAGTACTTC. The chain recombines TRBV18 with TRBJ2-5; 7 bases are a match to TRBD1. The CDR3 is made up of 16 amino acids. Germline CDR1 is KGHSH and CDR2 is LQKENI. With 0 bases clipped from V and 3 bases from J, the junction kept 7 bases outside the gene matches.

V gene TRBV6-1 combines with J gene TRBJ2-1, with a tentative D call TRBD2 (5 bases). This CDR3 is 13 amino acids long. V was cut by 2 bases and J by 3 bases, with 5 bases left in between. Germline CDR1 is MNHNS and CDR2 is SASEGT. In nucleotides, the CDR3 is TGTGCCAGCAGTGAACGGGGCTACAATGAGCAGTTCTTC. As protein: CASSERGYNEQFF.

The chain is built from TRBV5-1 and TRBJ2-5; D is possibly TRBD2 (6 bases). The length of the CDR3 is 15 residues. Germline assignment: CDR1 SGHRS and CDR2 YFSETQ. The V and J ends lost 0 bases and 0 bases respectively, with 9 bases between them. CDR3 sequence (DNA): TGCGCCAGCAGCTTGGCCTCGGGAGACCAAGAGACCCAGTACTTC. The encoded protein is CASSLASGDQETQYF.

DNA of the CDR3: TGTGCCTGGAGTTCTTTCACTAGCCCCCATGAGCAGTTCTTC. Its translation is CAWSSFTSPHEQFF. The rearrangement links TRBV30 to TRBJ2-1; D may be TRBD2 (6 bases). Germline V gene lookup returns CDR1 GTSNPN and CDR2 SVGIG (reference sequence). Trimming removed 2 bases from V and 8 bases from J, with 16 bases in between. This CDR3 has 14 residues.

The chain joins TRBV5-4 to TRBJ2-7, with TRBD1 matching 7 bases. From germline, CDR1 is SGHNT and CDR2 YYREEE (reference sequence). Trimming at V came to 4 bases and at J to 0 bases, leaving 4 bases not matched to a gene. CDR3 length equals 14 residues. CDR3 coding DNA: TGTGCCAGCAGCCCGGGACAGAACTCCTACGAGCAGTACTTC. The encoded protein is CASSPGQNSYEQYF.

The V call is TRBV5-1, the J call TRBJ2-5; 12 nucleotides match TRBD2. The germline CDR1 and CDR2 sequences are SGHRS and YFSETQ. With V trimmed by 3 bases and J by 10 bases, 10 bases remained unmatched. This CDR3 spans 15 amino acids. As DNA, the CDR3 is TGCGCCAGCAGCTCGCCGACTAGCGGGAGAGGGATCCAGTACTTC. Translated, it gives CASSSPTSGRGIQYF. Full variable domain (outside the CDR3, taken from reference TRBV5-1 and TRBJ2-5): KAGVTQTPRYLIKTRGQQVTLSCSPISGHRSVSWYQQTPGQGLQFLFEYFSETQRNKGNFPGRFSGRQFSNSRSEMNVSTLELGDSALYLCASSSPTSGRGIQYFGPGTRLLVL.

J is TRBJ1-1 and V is TRBV5-1; D not certain. Germline CDR1 is SGHRS and CDR2 is YFSETQ. Trimming pared 4 bases from V and 0 bases from J, leaving 7 bases between. There are 13 residues in the CDR3. The CDR3 loop reads CASSGQMNTEAFF. The CDR3 DNA sequence: TGCGCCAGCAGCGGGCAGATGAACACTGAAGCTTTCTTT.